The 8 T cell receptor beta chains reported below all come from one sample, sequenced in a study of blood T cell repertoires in COVID-19. Profiling relied on immunoSEQ multiplex PCR, and the TCRdb table lists in-frame clones only, not all of them. The table has under 200,000 clones, roughly 84% seen once. Sequences were obtained from PBMCs or T cells enriched from blood (not recorded which). The receptors were gathered from a man aged 60 to 75 who had recovered from COVID-19.

The chain carries TRBV2 and TRBJ2-7, with 8 nucleotides matching TRBD1. The CDR3 has 14 residues. In germline, CDR1 is SNHLY, CDR2 FYNNEI. The V and J ends lost 8 bases and 5 bases, in that order; junction bases with no gene match: 11. Here the CDR3 DNA reads TGTGCCAGCGGTTCCGGGACAGGTGTAGACGAGCAGTACTTC. This gives the protein CASGSGTGVDEQYF.

The chain is built from TRBV15 and TRBJ1-6; 8 bases are shared with TRBD1. The V segment lost 0 bases and the J segment 1 base; nucleotides outside the gene matches: 8. This CDR3 region has 19 residues. In germline, CDR1 is LNHNV, CDR2 YYDKDF (reference sequence). The CDR3 protein is CATSRDRGRGQSYNSPLHF. DNA of the CDR3: TGTGCCACCAGCAGAGATCGGGGCAGGGGGCAGTCCTATAATTCACCCCTCCACTTT.

The chain joins TRBV5-1 to TRBJ2-4; D gene uncertain. The length of the CDR3 is 15 residues. Germline loops: CDR1 SGHRS, CDR2 YFSETQ. Trimming stripped 1 base from V and 0 bases from J, with 8 bases between. The CDR3 protein is CASSLSVLAKNIQYF. CDR3 sequence (DNA): TGCGCCAGCAGCTTGTCTGTCCTAGCCAAAAACATTCAGTACTTC.

The chain combines TRBV11-2 with TRBJ1-1; the D is unclear. Germline V CDR1 and CDR2: SGHAT, FQNNGV. The CDR3 sequence is 12 residues long. V gave up 1 base and J gave up 8 bases, with 8 bases separating them. The CDR3 loop reads CASSLVQQEAFF. The CDR3 region has the DNA TGTGCCAGCAGCTTAGTACAACAGGAAGCTTTCTTT.

J is TRBJ2-7 and V is TRBV9; TRBD2 agrees at 9 bases. Germline values: CDR1 SGDLS, CDR2 YYNGEE. The CDR3 sequence is 20 residues long. V shed 0 bases, J shed 0 bases, and the junction held 16 bases outside the gene matches. In DNA form, the CDR3 reads TGTGCCAGCAGCGTAGATCGGGCAGGCGAACTAGCGGGTATCTCCTACGAGCAGTACTTC. It translates to CASSVDRAGELAGISYEQYF.

This clone was seen just once. The chain combines TRBV27 with TRBJ1-2, with no clear D. CDR1 and CDR2 (germline): MNHEY, SMNVEV (reference sequence). CDR3 length: 14 amino acids. The V gene lost 5 bases and the J gene lost 3 bases, with 13 bases spanning the gap. The CDR3 DNA reads TGTGCCAGCAGTCCTCGGGAGCGACACTATGGCTACACCTTC. Residues: CASSPRERHYGYTF.

This chain uses TRBV5-8 with TRBJ1-1; D unresolved. In germline, CDR1 is SGHTS, CDR2 YDEGEE. The CDR3 totals 12 residues. With 0 bases removed from V and 3 bases from J, the gap between germline ends came to 3 bases. CDR3 protein: CASSLADTEAFF. The CDR3 bases are TGTGCCAGCAGCTTGGCCGACACTGAAGCTTTCTTT.

This clone came up a few times. V gene TRBV5-1 combines with J gene TRBJ2-5, with TRBD1 matching 9 bases. Per germline, CDR1 SGHRS and CDR2 YFSETQ. CDR3 size: 16 residues. J was trimmed by 4 bases and V by 4 bases; bases with no gene match: 11. This CDR3 is CASSVITGGGSETQYF. The CDR3 nucleotides are TGCGCCAGCAGCGTAATAACAGGGGGCGGGTCAGAGACCCAGTACTTC.